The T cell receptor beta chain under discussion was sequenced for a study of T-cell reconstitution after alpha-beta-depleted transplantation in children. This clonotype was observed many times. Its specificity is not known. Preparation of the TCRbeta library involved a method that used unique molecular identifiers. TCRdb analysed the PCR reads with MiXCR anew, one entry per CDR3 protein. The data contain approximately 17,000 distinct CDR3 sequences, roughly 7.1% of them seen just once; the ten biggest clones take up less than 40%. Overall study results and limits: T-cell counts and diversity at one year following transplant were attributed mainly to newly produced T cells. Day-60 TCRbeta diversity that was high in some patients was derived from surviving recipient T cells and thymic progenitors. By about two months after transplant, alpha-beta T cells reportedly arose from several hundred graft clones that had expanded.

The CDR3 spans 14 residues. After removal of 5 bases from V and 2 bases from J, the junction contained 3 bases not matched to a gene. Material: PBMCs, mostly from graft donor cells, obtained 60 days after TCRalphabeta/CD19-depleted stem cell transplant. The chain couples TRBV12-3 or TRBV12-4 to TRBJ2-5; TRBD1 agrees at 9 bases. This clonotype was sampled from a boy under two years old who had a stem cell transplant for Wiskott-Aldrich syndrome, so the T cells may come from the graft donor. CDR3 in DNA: TGTGCCAGCAGTGTGACAGGGGGTCAAGAGACCCAGTACTTC. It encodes CASSVTGGQETQYF.